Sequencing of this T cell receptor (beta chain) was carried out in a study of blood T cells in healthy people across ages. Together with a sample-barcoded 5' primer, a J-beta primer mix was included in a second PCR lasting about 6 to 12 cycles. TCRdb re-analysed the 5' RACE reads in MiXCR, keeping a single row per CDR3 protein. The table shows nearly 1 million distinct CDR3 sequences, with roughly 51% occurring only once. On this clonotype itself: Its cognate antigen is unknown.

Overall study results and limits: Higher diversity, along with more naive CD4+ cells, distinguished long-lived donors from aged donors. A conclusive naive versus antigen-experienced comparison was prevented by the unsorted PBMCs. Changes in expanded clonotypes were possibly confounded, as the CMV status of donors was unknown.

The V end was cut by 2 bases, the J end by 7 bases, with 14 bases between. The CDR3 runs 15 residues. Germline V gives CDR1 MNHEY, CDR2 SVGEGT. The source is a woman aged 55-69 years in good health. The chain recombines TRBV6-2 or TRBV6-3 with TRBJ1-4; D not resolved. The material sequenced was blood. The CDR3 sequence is CASSYPLGRPEKLFF. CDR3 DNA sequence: TGTGCCAGCAGTTACCCCCTTGGACGTCCTGAAAAACTGTTTTTT.